This TCR beta chain was recovered during a study of blood T cell repertoires in COVID-19 (TCRdb year 2020). For the wider study: Samples covering the acute and convalescent phases of COVID-19 were provided by collaborators in the United States, Italy and Spain. The prospective study material was composed of cDNA or gDNA derived from T cells, B-cell-depleted T cells, or PBMCs. The dataset comprised deeply sampled blood TCRbeta repertoires from subjects exposed to, actively infected with, or recovered from COVID-19. The repertoires were made available in a free public database intended to serve as a resource for research on the immune response to SARS-CoV-2. The samples were drawn from the first 160 participants of the ongoing ImmuneRACE study and from over 950 subjects provided by 6 global collaborators. Nearly every sample came with metadata listing a de-identified subject ID, COVID-19 status, age in years and sex. Where available, HLA class I and class II types were obtained from metadata supplied by the sample provider rather than from assay-based typing.

As concerns this clone: Its antigen is currently not known. No per-base quality is available; no much larger clone lies one base away.

TCRbeta CDR3 regions were amplified from genomic DNA by means of the immunoSEQ Assay, a bias-controlled multiplex PCR. The study's processing was this. The number of nucleated cells in each sample was estimated by amplification of reference gene primers within the assay. Sequence reads were collapsed and filtered to measure the absolute abundance of every unique TCRbeta CDR3 rearrangement. Productive Simpson clonality was computed per sample as the square root of Simpson's diversity index over productive rearrangements. What TCRdb holds here is the immuneACCESS table cut down to in-frame rearrangements. Part of the clones is not present; checked against another copy, under half of the missing clones reflect an unresolved V gene, and the others are unexplained. V and J calls and clone size follow that table, whereas D and trimming were derived from the DNA. Counted in this sample were about 120,000 clones; 75% to 90% of them appeared once. The ten largest clones capture 15% to 20% of the sample.

Trimming at the junction amounts to 0 bases on V and 1 base on J, and the germline ends lie 12 bases apart. As encoded in the germline V gene (reference sequence), CDR1 is LNHNV while CDR2 is YYDKDF. Reading from cysteine to phenylalanine, the CDR3 counts 16 amino acids. The CDR3 DNA has 48 bases and is translated from base 1. Overall results and qualifications from the work: The amount of clinical and demographic metadata varied by source and participant and was provided uncurated.

The collaborating institutions used their own protocols to collect whole blood in K2EDTA tubes. For TCRbeta analysis, collaborator samples were shipped as frozen whole blood, as isolated PBMCs, or as DNA extracted from either sample type. The specimen sequenced was peripheral blood. This clonotype originated in a human donor with acute or convalescent COVID-19. The donor label of this sample is uncertain. The rearrangement combines TRBV15 with TRBJ1-1; the D region possibly corresponds to TRBD1 (5 bases align). The CDR3 protein: CATSREQVRKNTEAFF. Here is the DNA: TGTGCCACCAGCAGAGAACAGGTTAGGAAGAACACTGAAGCTTTCTTT.